The subject of this entry is one T cell receptor beta chain. What it recognizes is unknown. These data come from a study of T cell responses to AZD1222 COVID-19 vaccine. Looking at the study overall: Researchers grouped second doses given at about 4 or about 12 weeks into one pool.

Germline V gene lookup returns CDR1 SGHTA and CDR2 FQGNSA. The CDR3 spans 15 residues. Trimming cost V 5 bases and J 7 bases; bases outside gene matches: 13. The table came from immunoSEQ multiplex PCR; TCRdb's copy has only in-frame clones and leaves some out. The sample has roughly 120,000 clones; around 89% are singletons. Study outcomes and limitations: Donors were mostly white British, more females; clonal diversity possibly underestimated. Researchers took repertoire samples only after the peak T cell response had come. Baseline seropositives among AZD1222 recipients totaled only five to seven.

The sequenced sample was peripheral blood, obtained on day 0 of AZD1222 vaccination. This chain links TRBV7-2 with TRBJ2-7; 8 bases are shared with TRBD1. The TCR was taken from an adult in good health. The CDR3 reads CASSGRPQGVKEQYF. CDR3 DNA: TGTGCCAGCAGCGGCCGTCCACAGGGGGTCAAAGAGCAGTACTTC.